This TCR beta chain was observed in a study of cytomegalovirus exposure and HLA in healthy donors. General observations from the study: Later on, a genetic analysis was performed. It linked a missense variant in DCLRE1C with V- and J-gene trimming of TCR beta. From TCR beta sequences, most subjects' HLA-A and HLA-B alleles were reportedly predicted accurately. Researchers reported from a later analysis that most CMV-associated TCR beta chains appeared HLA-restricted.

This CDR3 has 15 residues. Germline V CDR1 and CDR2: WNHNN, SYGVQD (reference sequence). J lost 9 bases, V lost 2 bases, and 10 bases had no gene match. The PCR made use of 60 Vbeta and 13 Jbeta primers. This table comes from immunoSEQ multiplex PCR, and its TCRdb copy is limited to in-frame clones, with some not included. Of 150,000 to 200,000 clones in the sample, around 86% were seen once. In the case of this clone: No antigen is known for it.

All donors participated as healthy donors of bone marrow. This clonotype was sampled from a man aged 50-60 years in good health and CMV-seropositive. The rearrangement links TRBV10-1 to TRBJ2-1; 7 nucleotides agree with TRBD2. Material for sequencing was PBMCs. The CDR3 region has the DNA TGCGCCAGCAGTGAGGCTCGGACTAGTGCGGGTGAGCAGTTCTTC. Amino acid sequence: CASSEARTSAGEQFF.